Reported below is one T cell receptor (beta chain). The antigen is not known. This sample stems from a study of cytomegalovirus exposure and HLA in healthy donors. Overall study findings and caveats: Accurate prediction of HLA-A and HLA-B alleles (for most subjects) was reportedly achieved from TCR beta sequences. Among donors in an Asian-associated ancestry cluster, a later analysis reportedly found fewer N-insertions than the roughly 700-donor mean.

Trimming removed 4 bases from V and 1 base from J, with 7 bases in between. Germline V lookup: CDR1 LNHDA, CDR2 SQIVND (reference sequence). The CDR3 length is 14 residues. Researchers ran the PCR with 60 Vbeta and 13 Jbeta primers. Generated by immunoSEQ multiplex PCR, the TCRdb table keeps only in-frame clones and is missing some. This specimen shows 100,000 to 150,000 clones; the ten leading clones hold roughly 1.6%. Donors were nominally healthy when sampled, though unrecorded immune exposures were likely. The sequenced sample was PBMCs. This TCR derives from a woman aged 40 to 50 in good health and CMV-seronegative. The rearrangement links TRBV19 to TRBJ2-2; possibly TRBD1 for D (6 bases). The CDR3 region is CASSTGVNTGELFF. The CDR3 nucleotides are TGTGCCAGTAGTACAGGGGTGAACACCGGGGAGCTGTTTTTT.